The T cell receptor beta chain under discussion was sequenced for a study of blood T cell dynamics during melanoma immunotherapy. The time point was: pre-treatment baseline. There are a few counts of this clone. Every bulk PBMC sample received the same 350 ng of DNA. This table comes from immunoSEQ multiplex PCR, and its TCRdb copy is limited to in-frame clones, with some not included. The data hold around 20,000 clones, with over 85% observed a single time. This clonotype was obtained from a human donor with melanoma. The source was blood, collected from a patient treated with checkpoint blockade.

DNA for the CDR3: TGTGCCAGCAGCTTAGAGGGACCGATCAATTCACCCCTCCACTTT. This sequence encodes CASSLEGPINSPLHF. This chain uses TRBV7-8 with TRBJ1-6; D perhaps matches TRBD1 (5 bases). Germline loops: CDR1 SGHVS, CDR2 FQNEAQ. The V gene lost 1 base and the J gene lost 7 bases, with 11 bases spanning the gap. The CDR3 extends over 15 amino acids.